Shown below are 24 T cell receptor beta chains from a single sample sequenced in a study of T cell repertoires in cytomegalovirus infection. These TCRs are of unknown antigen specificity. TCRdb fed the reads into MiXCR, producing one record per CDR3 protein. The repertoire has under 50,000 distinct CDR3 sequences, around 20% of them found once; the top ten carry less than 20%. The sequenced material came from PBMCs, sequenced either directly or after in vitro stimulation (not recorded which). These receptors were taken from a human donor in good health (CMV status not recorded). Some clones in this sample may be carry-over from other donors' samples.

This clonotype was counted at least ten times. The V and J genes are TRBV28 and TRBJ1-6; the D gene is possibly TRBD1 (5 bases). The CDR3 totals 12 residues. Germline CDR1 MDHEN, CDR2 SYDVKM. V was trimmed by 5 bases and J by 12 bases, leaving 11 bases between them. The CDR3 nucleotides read TGTGCCAGCAGTCCACGGACAAAACCCCTCCACTTT. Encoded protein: CASSPRTKPLHF.

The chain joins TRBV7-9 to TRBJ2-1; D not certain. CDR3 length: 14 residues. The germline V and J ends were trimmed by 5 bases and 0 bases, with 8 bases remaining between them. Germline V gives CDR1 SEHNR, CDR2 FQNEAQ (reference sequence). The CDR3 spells CASSQVNSYNEQFF. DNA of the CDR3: TGTGCCAGCAGCCAGGTTAACTCCTACAATGAGCAGTTCTTC.

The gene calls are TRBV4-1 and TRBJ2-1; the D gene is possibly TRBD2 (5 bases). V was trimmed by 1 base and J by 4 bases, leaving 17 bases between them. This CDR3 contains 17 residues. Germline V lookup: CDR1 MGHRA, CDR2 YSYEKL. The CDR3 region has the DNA TGCGCCAGCAGCCAAGGGCCCGGCAGCGGTAGATACAATGAGCAGTTCTTC. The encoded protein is CASSQGPGSGRYNEQFF.

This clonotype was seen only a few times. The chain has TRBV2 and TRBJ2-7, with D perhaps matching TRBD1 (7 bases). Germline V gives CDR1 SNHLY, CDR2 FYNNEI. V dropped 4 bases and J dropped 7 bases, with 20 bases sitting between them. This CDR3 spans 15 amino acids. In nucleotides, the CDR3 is TGTGCCAGCAGTGTGAGGGGGGCCTTCAGGGGGGAGCAGTACTTC. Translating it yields CASSVRGAFRGEQYF.

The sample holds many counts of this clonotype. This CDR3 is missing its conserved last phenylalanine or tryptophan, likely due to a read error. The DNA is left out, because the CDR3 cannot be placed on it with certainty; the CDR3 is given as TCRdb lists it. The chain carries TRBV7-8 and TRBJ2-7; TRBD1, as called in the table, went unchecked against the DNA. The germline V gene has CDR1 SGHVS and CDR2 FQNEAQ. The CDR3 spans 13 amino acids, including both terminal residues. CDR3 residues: CASSLEATGTRTD.

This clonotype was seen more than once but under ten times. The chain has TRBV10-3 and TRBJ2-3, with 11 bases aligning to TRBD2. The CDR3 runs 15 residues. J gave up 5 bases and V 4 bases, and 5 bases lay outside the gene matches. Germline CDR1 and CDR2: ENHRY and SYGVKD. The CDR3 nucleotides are TGTGCCATCAGTGGACTAGCGGGGATAGGAGATACGCAGTATTTT. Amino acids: CAISGLAGIGDTQYF.

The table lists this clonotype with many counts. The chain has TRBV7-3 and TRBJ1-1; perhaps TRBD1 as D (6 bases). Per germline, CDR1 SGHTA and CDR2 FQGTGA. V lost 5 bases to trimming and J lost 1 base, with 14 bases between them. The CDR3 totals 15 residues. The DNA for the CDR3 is TGTGCCAGCAGCCGCGGGGGGCGAGGGAACACTGAAGCTTTCTTT. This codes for CASSRGGRGNTEAFF.

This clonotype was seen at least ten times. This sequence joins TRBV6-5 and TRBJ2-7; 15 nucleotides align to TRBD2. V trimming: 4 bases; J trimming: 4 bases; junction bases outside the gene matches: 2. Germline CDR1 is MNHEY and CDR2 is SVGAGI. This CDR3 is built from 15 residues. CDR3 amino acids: CASSFGLAGGYEQYF. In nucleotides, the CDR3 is TGTGCCAGCAGTTTCGGACTAGCGGGAGGGTACGAGCAGTACTTC.

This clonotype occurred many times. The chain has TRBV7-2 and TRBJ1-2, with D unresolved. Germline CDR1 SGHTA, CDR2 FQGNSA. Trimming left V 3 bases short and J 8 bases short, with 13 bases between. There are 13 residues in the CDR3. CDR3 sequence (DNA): TGTGCCAGCAGCTTTAATTGGCTGGGAGGCTACACCTTC. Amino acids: CASSFNWLGGYTF.

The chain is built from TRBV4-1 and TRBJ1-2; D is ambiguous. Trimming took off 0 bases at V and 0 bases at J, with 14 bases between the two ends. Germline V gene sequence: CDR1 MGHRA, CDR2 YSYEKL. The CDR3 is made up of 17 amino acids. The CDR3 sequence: CASSQELSRDTNYGYTF. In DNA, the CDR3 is TGCGCCAGCAGCCAAGAACTGTCTCGGGATACTAACTATGGCTACACCTTC.

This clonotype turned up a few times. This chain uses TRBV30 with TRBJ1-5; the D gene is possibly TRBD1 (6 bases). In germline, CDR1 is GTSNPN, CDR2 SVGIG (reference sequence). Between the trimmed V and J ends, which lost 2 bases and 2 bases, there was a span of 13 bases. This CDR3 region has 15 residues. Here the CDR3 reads CAWSTGGWGNQPQHF. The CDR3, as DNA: TGTGCCTGGAGTACCGGGGGCTGGGGCAATCAGCCCCAGCATTTT.

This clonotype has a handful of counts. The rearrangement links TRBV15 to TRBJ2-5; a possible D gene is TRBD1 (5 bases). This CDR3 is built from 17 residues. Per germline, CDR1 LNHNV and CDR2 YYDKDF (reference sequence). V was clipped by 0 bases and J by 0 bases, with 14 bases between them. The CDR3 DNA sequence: TGTGCCACCAGCAGAGACCCGACAGCTTTTTACCAAGAGACCCAGTACTTC. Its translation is CATSRDPTAFYQETQYF.

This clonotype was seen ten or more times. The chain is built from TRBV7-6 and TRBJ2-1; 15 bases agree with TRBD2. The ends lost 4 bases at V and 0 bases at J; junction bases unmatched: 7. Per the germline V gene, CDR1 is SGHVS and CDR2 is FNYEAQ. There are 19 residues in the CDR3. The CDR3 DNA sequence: TGTGCCAGCAGCTGGGGACTAGCGGGAGGCCCTAGCTCCTACAATGAGCAGTTCTTC. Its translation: CASSWGLAGGPSSYNEQFF. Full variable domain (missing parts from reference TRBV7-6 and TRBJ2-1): GAGVSQSPRYKVTKRGQDVALRCDPISGHVSLYWYRQALGQGPEFLTYFNYEAQQDKSGLPNDRFSAERPEGSISTLTIQRTEQRDSAMYRCASSWGLAGGPSSYNEQFFGPGTRLTVL.

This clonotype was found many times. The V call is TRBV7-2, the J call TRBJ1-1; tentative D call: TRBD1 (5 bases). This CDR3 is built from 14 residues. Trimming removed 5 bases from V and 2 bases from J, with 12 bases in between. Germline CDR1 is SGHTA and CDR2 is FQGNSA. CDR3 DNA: TGTGCCAGCAGCCTCGGGGCGTCAAACACTGAAGCTTTCTTT. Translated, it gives CASSLGASNTEAFF.

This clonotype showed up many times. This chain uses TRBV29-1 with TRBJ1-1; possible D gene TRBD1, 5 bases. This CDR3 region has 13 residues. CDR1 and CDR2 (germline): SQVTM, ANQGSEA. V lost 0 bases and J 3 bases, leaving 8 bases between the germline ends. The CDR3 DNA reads TGCAGCGTTGAAGAGAACAGGTACACTGAAGCTTTCTTT. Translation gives CSVEENRYTEAFF.

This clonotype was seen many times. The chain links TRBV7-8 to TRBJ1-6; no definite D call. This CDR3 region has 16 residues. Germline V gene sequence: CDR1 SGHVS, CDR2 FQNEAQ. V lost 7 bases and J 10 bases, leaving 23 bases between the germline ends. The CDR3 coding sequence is TGTGCCAGCACCCTCGACCACCCCGAGAATGACTCACCCCTCCACTTT. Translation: CASTLDHPENDSPLHF.

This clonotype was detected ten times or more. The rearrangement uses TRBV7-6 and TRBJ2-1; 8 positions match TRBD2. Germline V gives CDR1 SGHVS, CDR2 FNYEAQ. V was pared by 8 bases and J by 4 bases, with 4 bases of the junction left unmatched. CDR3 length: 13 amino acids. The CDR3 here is CASGRGAYNEQFF. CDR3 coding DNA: TGTGCCAGCGGGCGGGGGGCGTACAATGAGCAGTTCTTC.

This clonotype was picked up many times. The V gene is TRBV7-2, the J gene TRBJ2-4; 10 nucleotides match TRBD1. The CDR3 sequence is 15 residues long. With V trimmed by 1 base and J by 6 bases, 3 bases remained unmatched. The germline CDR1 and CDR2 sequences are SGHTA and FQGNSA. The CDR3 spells CASSLGGQGLNIQYF. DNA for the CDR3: TGTGCCAGCAGCTTAGGGGGACAGGGGTTAAACATTCAGTACTTC.

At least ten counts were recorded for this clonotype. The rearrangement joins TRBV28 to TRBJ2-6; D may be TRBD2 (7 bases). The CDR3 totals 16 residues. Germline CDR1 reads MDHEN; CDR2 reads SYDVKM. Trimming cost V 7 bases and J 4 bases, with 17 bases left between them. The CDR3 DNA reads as TGTGCCAGCACCGAGGCCGGGGGGCCAGGGGCCAACGTCCTGACTTTC. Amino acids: CASTEAGGPGANVLTF.

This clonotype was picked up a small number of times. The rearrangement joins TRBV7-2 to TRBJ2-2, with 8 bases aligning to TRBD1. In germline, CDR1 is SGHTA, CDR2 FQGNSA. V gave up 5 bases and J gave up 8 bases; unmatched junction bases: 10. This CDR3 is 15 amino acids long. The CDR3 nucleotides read TGTGCCAGCAGCCCGCTGCGGACAGGGAGAGGGGAGCTGTTTTTT. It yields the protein CASSPLRTGRGELFF. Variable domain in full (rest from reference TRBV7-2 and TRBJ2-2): GAGVSQSPSNKVTEKGKDVELRCDPISGHTALYWYRQSLGQGLEFLIYFQGNSAPDKSGLPSDRFSAERTGGSVSTLTIQRTQQEDSAVYLCASSPLRTGRGELFFGEGSRLTVL.

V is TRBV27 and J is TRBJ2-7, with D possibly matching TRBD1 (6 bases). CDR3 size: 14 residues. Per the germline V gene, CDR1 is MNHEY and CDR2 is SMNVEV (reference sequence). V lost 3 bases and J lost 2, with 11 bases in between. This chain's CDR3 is CASSFTGTTYEQYF. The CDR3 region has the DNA TGTGCCAGCAGTTTTACAGGGACCACCTACGAGCAGTACTTC.

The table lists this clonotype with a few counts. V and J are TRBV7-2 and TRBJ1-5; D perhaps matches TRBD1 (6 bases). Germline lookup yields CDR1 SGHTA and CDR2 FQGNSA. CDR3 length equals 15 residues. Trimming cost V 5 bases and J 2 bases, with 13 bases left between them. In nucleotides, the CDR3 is TGTGCCAGCAGCCTCAGGGGAGGGGGCAATCAGCCCCAGCATTTT. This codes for CASSLRGGGNQPQHF.

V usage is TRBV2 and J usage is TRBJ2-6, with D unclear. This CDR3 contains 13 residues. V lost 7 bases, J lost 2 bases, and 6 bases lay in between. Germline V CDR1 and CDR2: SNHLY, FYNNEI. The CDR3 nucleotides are TGTGCCAGCACTGGCCCTGGGGCCAACGTCCTGACTTTC. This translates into CASTGPGANVLTF.

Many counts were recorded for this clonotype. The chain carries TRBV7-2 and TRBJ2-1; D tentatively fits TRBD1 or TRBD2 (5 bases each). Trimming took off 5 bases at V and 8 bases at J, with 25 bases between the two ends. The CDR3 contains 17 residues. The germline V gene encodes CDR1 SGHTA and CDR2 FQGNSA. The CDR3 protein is CASSTPPTGTFFYEQFF. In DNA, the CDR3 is TGTGCCAGCAGCACGCCCCCCACCGGGACCTTCTTTTATGAGCAGTTCTTC.